This T cell receptor (beta chain) was sequenced during a study of cytomegalovirus exposure and HLA in healthy donors. The donors were in the approximately 120-subject validation cohort, distinct from the approximately 670-subject first cohort. Generated by immunoSEQ multiplex PCR, the TCRdb table keeps only in-frame clones and is missing some. Found here are about 44,000 clones, over 85% of them singletons; the top ten hold 2% to 2.5%. On this clone itself: Its antigen is currently unknown.

Study outcomes and limitations: Despite most TCR sequences being rare, some public TCRs occurred in many donors.

Trimming removed 2 bases from V and 3 bases from J, with 11 bases in between. The CDR3 runs to 15 residues. Germline V CDR1 and CDR2: SGHNT, YYREEE (reference sequence). This chain joins TRBV5-4 and TRBJ1-4, with D unresolved. The receptor comes from a woman between 18 and 29 years old in good health and CMV-seronegative. The specimen was PBMCs. The CDR3 DNA is TGTGCCAGCAGCTTAACAGCAGGCGCTAATGAAAAACTGTTTTTT. It translates to CASSLTAGANEKLFF.